This TCR beta chain stems from a study of CD8+ T cells in alopecia areata. The study, taken as a whole, reports: Between patients, shared TCR sequences were less clear than in mice. This was possibly due in part to HLA diversity in the patient population. In scalp samples, resident alphabeta T cells of normal skin are also sequenced.

CDR3 length: 12 residues. Germline values: CDR1 SNHLY, CDR2 FYNNEI. Trimming stripped 5 bases from V and 5 bases from J, with 7 bases between. The sequencing template was cDNA reverse transcribed from extracted RNA. Libraries were prepared by immunoSEQ multiplex PCR; TCRdb keeps only in-frame clonotypes and omits some of them. The sample includes 130,000 or so clones, about 50% of them seen just once. A word on this clone: Its antigen is still unknown.

The rearrangement uses TRBV2 and TRBJ2-1; D is ambiguous. The clonotype comes from a human donor with alopecia areata. The sequenced material came from NKG2D-low CD8+ T cells sorted from blood. This CDR3 is CASSIRDNEQFF. The CDR3 nucleotides read TGTGCCAGCAGTATCCGAGACAATGAGCAGTTCTTC.